The rows below give T cell receptor beta chains drawn from one sample of a study of blood T cell repertoires in COVID-19. The repertoire was sequenced with immunoSEQ multiplex PCR; TCRdb's copy has only in-frame clones and lacks some. The sample carries some 120,000 clones, 75% to 85% recorded once. Sequenced: peripheral blood. The receptors here all came from a man between 65 and 80 years old with acute or convalescent COVID-19. Both conserved end residues are part of each CDR3. Fields, in order: D gene, J gene, clone size, V gene, CDR3 protein, CDR3 DNA. The D gene is left open where the match is weak. Rows give clone size only sometimes, using once, few, many, or a class for an expanded clone.

TRBD2 TRBJ2-1 NA TRBV18 CASSTVSGGGTYNEQFF TGTGCCAGCTCGACCGTGAGCGGGGGGGGAACGTACAATGAGCAGTTCTTC
TRBD1 TRBJ1-1 NA TRBV19 CASSSDRSTEAFF TGTGCCAGTAGTTCGGACAGGTCCACTGAAGCTTTCTTT
NA TRBJ1-1 NA TRBV7-9 CASSLAGTGMNTEAFF TGTGCCAGCAGCTTAGCCGGAACAGGGATGAACACTGAAGCTTTCTTT
NA TRBJ2-2 NA TRBV20-1 CSASTVVNTGELFF TGCAGTGCTAGTACAGTAGTGAACACCGGGGAGCTGTTTTTT
NA TRBJ1-1 NA TRBV24-1 CATSDFWGTEGAFF TGTGCCACCAGTGATTTTTGGGGCACTGAAGGAGCTTTCTTT
NA TRBJ2-7 NA TRBV6-1 CASSEAAGPYGEQYF TGTGCCAGCAGTGAAGCGGCGGGGCCTTACGGCGAGCAGTACTTC
NA TRBJ1-1 NA TRBV5-1 CASSLGYGGSFMNTEAFF TGCGCCAGCAGCTTGGGGTATGGGGGCAGCTTTATGAACACTGAAGCTTTCTTT
TRBD1 TRBJ1-2 NA TRBV6-1 CASRRQGGGYTF TGTGCCAGCAGACGACAGGGTGGTGGCTACACCTTC
NA TRBJ1-1 NA TRBV4-2 CASSQDSLSSTEAFF TGTGCCAGCAGCCAAGATTCCCTGTCGAGCACTGAAGCTTTCTTT
TRBD1 TRBJ2-3 NA TRBV7-8 CASSQYPGQGSDTQYF TGTGCCAGCAGCCAGTATCCGGGACAGGGTTCAGATACGCAGTATTTT
NA TRBJ2-1 NA TRBV5-1 CASSLEWYGEQFF TGCGCCAGCAGCTTGGAGTGGTACGGTGAGCAGTTCTTC
NA TRBJ2-5 NA TRBV11-3 CASSLVGRGAAETQYF TGTGCCAGCAGCTTAGTCGGTCGGGGGGCCGCGGAGACCCAGTACTTC
NA TRBJ1-3 NA TRBV14 CASSPGTSGNTIYF TGTGCCAGCAGCCCGGGGACAAGCGGAAACACCATATATTTT
TRBD1 TRBJ2-4 NA TRBV28 CASLGAGGIGIQYF TGTGCCAGCCTTGGGGCAGGGGGAATAGGCATTCAGTACTTC
NA TRBJ1-5 NA TRBV9 CASSLGGQLGQPQHF TGTGCCAGCAGCCTAGGAGGACAGTTAGGGCAGCCCCAGCATTTT
NA TRBJ2-7 NA TRBV5-6 CARKNRELTYEQYF TGTGCCAGAAAAAACAGGGAATTGACCTACGAGCAGTACTTC
TRBD2 TRBJ2-4 NA TRBV9 CASSPSAGAKNIQYF TGTGCCAGCAGCCCTTCAGCGGGGGCCAAAAACATTCAGTACTTC
NA TRBJ1-2 NA TRBV10-1 CASSDPRGGKNYGYTF TGCGCCAGCAGTGATCCCCGGGGAGGGAAAAACTATGGCTACACCTTC
NA TRBJ2-1 NA TRBV9 CASSAGPPGPYNEQFF TGTGCCAGCAGTGCGGGCCCTCCAGGCCCCTACAATGAGCAGTTCTTC
TRBD2 TRBJ2-3 few TRBV15 CATSRGGLADTDTQYF TGTGCCACCAGCAGAGGAGGACTAGCAGATACAGATACGCAGTATTTT
NA TRBJ2-6 NA TRBV28 CASSLQAWANVLTF TGTGCCAGCAGTTTGCAGGCCTGGGCCAACGTCCTGACTTTC
NA TRBJ1-4 NA TRBV28 CASSLTHRGSANEKLFF TGTGCCAGCAGTTTAACACATAGGGGATCCGCTAATGAAAAACTGTTTTTT
TRBD1 TRBJ1-6 NA TRBV6-5 CASSYRGQGDSPLHF TGTGCCAGCAGTTACCGGGGACAGGGGGATTCACCCCTCCACTTT
NA TRBJ1-2 once TRBV11-2 CASSLAGDLYGYTF TGTGCCAGCAGCTTAGCAGGGGATCTTTATGGCTACACCTTC
NA TRBJ2-6 NA TRBV5-1 CASSLDSLAGANVLTF TGCGCCAGCAGCTTGGACTCGTTGGCTGGGGCCAACGTCCTGACTTTC
NA TRBJ2-7 once TRBV6-5 CASRTGPTNGEQYF TGTGCCAGCCGCACAGGGCCGACAAATGGCGAGCAGTACTTC
TRBD2 TRBJ2-5 NA TRBV6-6 CASSRGTSGSLETQYF TGTGCCAGCAGTAGAGGGACTAGCGGGAGCTTGGAGACCCAGTACTTC
TRBD1 TRBJ1-4 NA TRBV6-5 CASKPDRAAEKLFF TGTGCCAGCAAACCGGACAGGGCGGCTGAAAAACTGTTTTTT